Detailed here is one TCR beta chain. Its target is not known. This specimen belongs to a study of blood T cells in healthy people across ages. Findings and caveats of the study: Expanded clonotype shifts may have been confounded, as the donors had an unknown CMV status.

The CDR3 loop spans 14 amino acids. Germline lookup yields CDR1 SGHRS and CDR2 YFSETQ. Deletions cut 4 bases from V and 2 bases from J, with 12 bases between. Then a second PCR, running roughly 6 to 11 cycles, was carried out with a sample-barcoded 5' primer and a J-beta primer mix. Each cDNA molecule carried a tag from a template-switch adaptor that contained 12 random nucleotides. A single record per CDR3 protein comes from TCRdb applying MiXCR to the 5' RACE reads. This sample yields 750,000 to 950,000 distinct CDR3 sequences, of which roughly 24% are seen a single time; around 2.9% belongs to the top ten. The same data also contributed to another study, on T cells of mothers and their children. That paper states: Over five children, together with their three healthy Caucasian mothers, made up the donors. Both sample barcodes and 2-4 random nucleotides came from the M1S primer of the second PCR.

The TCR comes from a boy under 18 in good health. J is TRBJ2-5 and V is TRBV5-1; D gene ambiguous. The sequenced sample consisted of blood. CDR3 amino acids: CASSTHQTQETQYF. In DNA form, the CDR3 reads TGCGCCAGCAGCACCCACCAGACTCAAGAGACCCAGTACTTC.